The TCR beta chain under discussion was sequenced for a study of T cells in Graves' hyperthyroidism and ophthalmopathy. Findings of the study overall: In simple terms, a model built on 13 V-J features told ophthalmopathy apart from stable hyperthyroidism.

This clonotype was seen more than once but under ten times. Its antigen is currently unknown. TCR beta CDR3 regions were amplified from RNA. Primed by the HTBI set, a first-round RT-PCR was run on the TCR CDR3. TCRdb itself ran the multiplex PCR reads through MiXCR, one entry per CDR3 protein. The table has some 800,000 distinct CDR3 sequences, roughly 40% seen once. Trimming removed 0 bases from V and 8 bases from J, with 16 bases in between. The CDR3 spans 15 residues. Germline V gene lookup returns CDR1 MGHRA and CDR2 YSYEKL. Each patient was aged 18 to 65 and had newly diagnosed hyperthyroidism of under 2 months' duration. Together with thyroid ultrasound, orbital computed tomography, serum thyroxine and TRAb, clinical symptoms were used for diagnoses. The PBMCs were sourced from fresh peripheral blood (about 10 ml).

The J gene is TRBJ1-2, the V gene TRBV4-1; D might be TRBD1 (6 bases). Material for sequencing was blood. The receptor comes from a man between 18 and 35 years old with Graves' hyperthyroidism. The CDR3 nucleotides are TGCGCCAGCAGCCAAGATGAGGAGGGGGTAGGGGGCTACACCTTC. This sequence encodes CASSQDEEGVGGYTF.